These T cell receptor beta chains were read from a single sample in a study of shared clonotypes between healthy human individuals. Method: immunoSEQ multiplex PCR; TCRdb's copy keeps in-frame clones and lacks some. The sample has millions of clones, about 94% seen once. Sequencing used naive CD8+ T cells sorted from blood. These receptors all stem from a man younger than 35 in good health. Each CDR3 is given with its conserved first and last residue. Each record gives: CDR3 protein, CDR3 DNA, D gene, J gene, V gene, clone size. A D gene is named only where the DNA matches it firmly. Expanded clones get a size class; other rows say once, few or many, or leave the size out.

CDR3aa: CASSPRDPGRLETQYF
CDR3nt: TGTGCCAGCAGTCCCCGGGATCCAGGACGATTAGAGACCCAGTACTTC
d_gene: .
j_gene: TRBJ2-5
v_gene: TRBV27
abundance: .

CDR3aa: CASSLLYNEQFF
CDR3nt: TGTGCCAGCAGCTTATTATACAATGAGCAGTTCTTC
d_gene: .
j_gene: TRBJ2-1
v_gene: TRBV7-9
abundance: .

CDR3aa: CSVEGTGELFF
CDR3nt: TGCAGCGTGGAGGGGACCGGGGAGCTGTTTTTT
d_gene: .
j_gene: TRBJ2-2
v_gene: TRBV29-1
abundance: .

CDR3aa: CASSLASGLQETQYF
CDR3nt: TGTGCCAGCAGCTTAGCTAGCGGGCTGCAAGAGACCCAGTACTTC
d_gene: TRBD2
j_gene: TRBJ2-5
v_gene: TRBV7-2
abundance: .

CDR3aa: CASSYRVSSYEQYF
CDR3nt: TGTGCCAGCAGCTACAGGGTTTCCTCCTACGAGCAGTACTTC
d_gene: .
j_gene: TRBJ2-7
v_gene: TRBV28
abundance: few

CDR3aa: CASSDLTPEQFF
CDR3nt: TGTGCCAGCAGCGACCTAACCCCTGAGCAGTTCTTC
d_gene: .
j_gene: TRBJ2-1
v_gene: TRBV9
abundance: .

CDR3aa: CASSLPGTGLGYTF
CDR3nt: TGTGCCAGCAGCCTCCCAGGGACAGGGCTTGGCTACACCTTC
d_gene: TRBD1
j_gene: TRBJ1-2
v_gene: TRBV5-5
abundance: .

CDR3aa: CASSWGQGNAGYTF
CDR3nt: TGTGCCAGCAGCTGGGGACAGGGGAACGCTGGCTACACCTTC
d_gene: TRBD1
j_gene: TRBJ1-2
v_gene: TRBV7-9
abundance: .

CDR3aa: CASKTIRERAGYTF
CDR3nt: TGTGCCAGCAAGACGATCAGGGAGAGGGCGGGCTACACCTTC
d_gene: .
j_gene: TRBJ1-2
v_gene: TRBV6-5
abundance: .

CDR3aa: CASKTLGRHRSTDTQYF
CDR3nt: TGTGCCAGCAAAACATTAGGGCGGCATAGAAGCACAGATACGCAGTATTTT
d_gene: .
j_gene: TRBJ2-3
v_gene: TRBV25-1
abundance: .

CDR3aa: CASSPNVELFF
CDR3nt: TGTGCCAGCAGCCCTAACGTAGAGCTGTTTTTT
d_gene: .
j_gene: TRBJ2-2
v_gene: TRBV2
abundance: once

CDR3aa: CASSVGLMNTEAFF
CDR3nt: TGTGCCAGCAGCGTGGGCCTTATGAACACTGAAGCTTTCTTT
d_gene: .
j_gene: TRBJ1-1
v_gene: TRBV9
abundance: .

CDR3aa: CASSQGLTAQEQYF
CDR3nt: TGTGCCAGCAGCCAAGGGCTCACCGCTCAAGAGCAGTACTTC
d_gene: .
j_gene: TRBJ2-7
v_gene: TRBV14
abundance: few

CDR3aa: CASSAQINYGYTF
CDR3nt: TGTGCCAGCAGTGCTCAGATTAACTATGGCTACACCTTC
d_gene: .
j_gene: TRBJ1-2
v_gene: TRBV6-1
abundance: .

CDR3aa: CSVELTSGSSSLYEQYF
CDR3nt: TGCAGCGTTGAGCTGACTAGCGGTTCTTCCTCCCTCTACGAGCAGTACTTC
d_gene: TRBD2
j_gene: TRBJ2-7
v_gene: TRBV29-1
abundance: .

CDR3aa: CASSVGLAGPTETQYF
CDR3nt: TGTGCCAGCAGCGTCGGACTAGCGGGACCGACAGAGACCCAGTACTTC
d_gene: TRBD2
j_gene: TRBJ2-5
v_gene: TRBV2
abundance: .

CDR3aa: CASSELGDRPYEQYF
CDR3nt: TGTGCCAGCAGTGAACTAGGGGACAGGCCCTACGAGCAGTACTTC
d_gene: TRBD1
j_gene: TRBJ2-7
v_gene: TRBV6-1
abundance: .

CDR3aa: CASSGGEGNQPQHF
CDR3nt: TGTGCCAGCAGTGGGGGGGAGGGCAATCAGCCCCAGCATTTT
d_gene: .
j_gene: TRBJ1-5
v_gene: TRBV25-1
abundance: .

CDR3aa: CASSLLSTPVQHF
CDR3nt: TGTGCCAGCAGTTTATTGAGTACTCCTGTCCAGCATTTT
d_gene: .
j_gene: TRBJ1-5
v_gene: TRBV27
abundance: .

CDR3aa: CAWSITGASYEQYF
CDR3nt: TGTGCCTGGAGTATAACAGGGGCCTCCTACGAGCAGTACTTC
d_gene: TRBD1
j_gene: TRBJ2-7
v_gene: TRBV30
abundance: once

CDR3aa: CASSSTGGKTQYF
CDR3nt: TGTGCCAGCAGCTCGACAGGGGGGAAGACCCAGTACTTC
d_gene: TRBD1
j_gene: TRBJ2-5
v_gene: TRBV7-9
abundance: .

CDR3aa: CASTNDRVAYEQYF
CDR3nt: TGTGCCAGTACCAACGACAGGGTGGCCTACGAGCAGTACTTC
d_gene: TRBD1
j_gene: TRBJ2-7
v_gene: TRBV7-9
abundance: .

CDR3aa: CASSLGDPDYGYTF
CDR3nt: TGTGCCAGCAGCTTAGGAGATCCGGACTATGGCTACACCTTC
d_gene: .
j_gene: TRBJ1-2
v_gene: TRBV5-8
abundance: .

CDR3aa: CASTSSGANVLTF
CDR3nt: TGTGCCAGCACTAGCTCTGGGGCCAACGTCCTGACTTTC
d_gene: .
j_gene: TRBJ2-6
v_gene: TRBV13
abundance: .

CDR3aa: CASSLGGGAVTNEKLFF
CDR3nt: TGTGCCAGCAGCTTAGGAGGGGGGGCGGTTACTAATGAAAAACTGTTTTTT
d_gene: .
j_gene: TRBJ1-4
v_gene: TRBV11-2
abundance: .

CDR3aa: CASSLAGGSSYNEQFF
CDR3nt: TGCGCCAGCAGCTTGGCGGGCGGTAGCTCCTACAATGAGCAGTTCTTC
d_gene: .
j_gene: TRBJ2-1
v_gene: TRBV5-1
abundance: .

CDR3aa: CASSARQGAKGYTF
CDR3nt: TGTGCCAGCAGCGCGCGACAGGGGGCGAAAGGCTACACCTTC
d_gene: TRBD1
j_gene: TRBJ1-2
v_gene: TRBV7-6
abundance: .

CDR3aa: CASSYGGQNYEQYF
CDR3nt: TGTGCCAGCAGTTACGGGGGACAGAACTACGAGCAGTACTTC
d_gene: TRBD1
j_gene: TRBJ2-7
v_gene: TRBV6-5
abundance: .

CDR3aa: CSVAVSGSGNTIYF
CDR3nt: TGCAGCGTTGCGGTTTCGGGCTCTGGAAACACCATATATTTT
d_gene: .
j_gene: TRBJ1-3
v_gene: TRBV29-1
abundance: .

CDR3aa: CAWSLQAYEQYF
CDR3nt: TGTGCCTGGAGTCTACAGGCCTACGAGCAGTACTTC
d_gene: .
j_gene: TRBJ2-7
v_gene: TRBV30
abundance: .

CDR3aa: CSGVLEGYEQYF
CDR3nt: TGCAGCGGCGTTCTAGAAGGCTACGAGCAGTACTTC
d_gene: .
j_gene: TRBJ2-7
v_gene: TRBV29-1
abundance: .

CDR3aa: CASEDDTLEKLFF
CDR3nt: TGTGCCAGCGAAGACGATACCCTTGAAAAACTGTTTTTT
d_gene: .
j_gene: TRBJ1-4
v_gene: TRBV2
abundance: .

CDR3aa: CASSQELRHYEQYF
CDR3nt: TGCGCCAGCAGCCAAGAGTTGAGACACTACGAGCAGTACTTC
d_gene: .
j_gene: TRBJ2-7
v_gene: TRBV4-3
abundance: .

CDR3aa: CASSFLLAGLYNEQFF
CDR3nt: TGTGCCAGCAGCTTCTTACTAGCGGGGTTATACAATGAGCAGTTCTTC
d_gene: TRBD2
j_gene: TRBJ2-1
v_gene: TRBV7-2
abundance: .

CDR3aa: CASSVQGSGNTIYF
CDR3nt: TGTGCCAGCAGCGTACAGGGGTCTGGAAACACCATATATTTT
d_gene: TRBD1
j_gene: TRBJ1-3
v_gene: TRBV7-9
abundance: .

CDR3aa: CASSLNSYPIGYTF
CDR3nt: TGTGCCAGCAGTTTAAACAGTTACCCCATCGGCTACACCTTC
d_gene: .
j_gene: TRBJ1-2
v_gene: TRBV27
abundance: .

CDR3aa: CASSQADLRISYNSPLHF
CDR3nt: TGCGCCAGCAGCCAAGCGGATCTGAGGATCTCCTATAATTCACCCCTCCACTTT
d_gene: .
j_gene: TRBJ1-6
v_gene: TRBV4-3
abundance: .

CDR3aa: CASSSARGNEQFF
CDR3nt: TGTGCCAGCAGTTCAGCCAGGGGGAATGAGCAGTTCTTC
d_gene: TRBD1
j_gene: TRBJ2-1
v_gene: TRBV27
abundance: .

CDR3aa: CSGSLLAAEQFF
CDR3nt: TGCAGCGGATCGCTACTAGCGGCCGAGCAGTTCTTC
d_gene: TRBD2
j_gene: TRBJ2-1
v_gene: TRBV29-1
abundance: .

CDR3aa: CASSIGTEQANYGYTF
CDR3nt: TGTGCCAGTAGTATCGGGACGGAGCAAGCTAACTATGGCTACACCTTC
d_gene: .
j_gene: TRBJ1-2
v_gene: TRBV19
abundance: .